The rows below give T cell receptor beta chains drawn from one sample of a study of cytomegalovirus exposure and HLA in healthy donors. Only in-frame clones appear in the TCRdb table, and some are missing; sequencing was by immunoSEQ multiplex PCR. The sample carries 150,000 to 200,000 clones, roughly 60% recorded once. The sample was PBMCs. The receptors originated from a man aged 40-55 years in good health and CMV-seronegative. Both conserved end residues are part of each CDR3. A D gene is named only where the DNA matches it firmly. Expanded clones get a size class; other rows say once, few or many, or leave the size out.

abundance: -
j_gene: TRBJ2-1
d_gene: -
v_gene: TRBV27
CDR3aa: CASSLGADNEQFF
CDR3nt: TGTGCCAGCAGTTTGGGAGCCGACAATGAGCAGTTCTTC

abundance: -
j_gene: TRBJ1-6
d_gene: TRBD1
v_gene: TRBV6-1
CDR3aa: CASSEAGQGYAPLHF
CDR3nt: TGTGCCAGCAGTGAAGCTGGACAGGGGTACGCACCCCTCCACTTT

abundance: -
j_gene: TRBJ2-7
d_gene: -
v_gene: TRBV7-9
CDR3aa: CSSSLIGDLEQYF
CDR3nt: TGTTCCAGCAGCTTAATAGGGGACTTAGAGCAGTACTTC

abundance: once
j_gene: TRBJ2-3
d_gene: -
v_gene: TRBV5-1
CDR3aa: CASSAEGGASTDTQYF
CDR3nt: TGCGCCAGCAGCGCCGAGGGCGGGGCTAGCACAGATACGCAGTATTTT

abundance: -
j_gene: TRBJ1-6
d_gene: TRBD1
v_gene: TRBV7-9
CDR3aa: CASSPRQGSNSPLHF
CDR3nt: TGTGCCAGCAGCCCCCGACAGGGGTCTAATTCCCCCCTCCACTTT

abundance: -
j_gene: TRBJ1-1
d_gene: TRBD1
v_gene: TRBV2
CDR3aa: CASSAGQGVSTEAFF
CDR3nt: TGTGCCAGCAGTGCGGGACAGGGGGTTTCCACTGAAGCTTTCTTT

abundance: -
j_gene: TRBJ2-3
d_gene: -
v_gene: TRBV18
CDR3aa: CASSRQLTDTQYF
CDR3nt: TGTGCCAGCTCACGACAGCTCACAGATACGCAGTATTTT

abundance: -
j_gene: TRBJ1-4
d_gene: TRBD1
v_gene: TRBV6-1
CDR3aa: CASRDDRGGEKLFF
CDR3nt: TGTGCCAGCAGAGATGACAGGGGAGGGGAAAAACTGTTTTTT

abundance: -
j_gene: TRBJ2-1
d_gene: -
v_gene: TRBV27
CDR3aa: CASSFFPHEQFF
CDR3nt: TGTGCCAGCAGTTTTTTTCCTCATGAGCAGTTCTTC

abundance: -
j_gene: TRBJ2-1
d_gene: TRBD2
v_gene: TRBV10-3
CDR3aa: CASGLPSNNEQFF
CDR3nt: TGTGCCTCGGGACTACCCTCAAACAATGAGCAGTTCTTC

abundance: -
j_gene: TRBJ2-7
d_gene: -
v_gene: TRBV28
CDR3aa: CASSLVSYEQYF
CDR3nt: TGTGCCAGCAGCCTCGTCTCCTACGAGCAGTACTTC

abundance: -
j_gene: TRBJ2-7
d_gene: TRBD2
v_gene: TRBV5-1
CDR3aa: CASSPREARSYEQYF
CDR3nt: TGCGCCAGCAGCCCCCGGGAGGCCCGCTCCTACGAGCAGTACTTC

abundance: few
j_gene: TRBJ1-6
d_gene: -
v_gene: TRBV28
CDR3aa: CASSLSAGGNSPLHF
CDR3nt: TGTGCCAGCAGTTTATCCGCAGGAGGGAATTCACCCCTCCACTTT

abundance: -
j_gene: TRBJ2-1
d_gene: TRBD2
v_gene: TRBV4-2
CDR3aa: CASSQGRGGLYNEQFF
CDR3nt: TGTGCCAGCAGCCAGGGGCGGGGGGGCCTCTACAATGAGCAGTTCTTC

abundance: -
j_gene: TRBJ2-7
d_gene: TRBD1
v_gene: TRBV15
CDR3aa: CATSRHPGQGYYEQYF
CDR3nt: TGTGCCACCAGCAGACACCCGGGACAGGGTTACTACGAGCAGTACTTC

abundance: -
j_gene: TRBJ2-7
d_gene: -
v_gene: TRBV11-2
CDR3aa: CASSPRGGAVEQYF
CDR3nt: TGTGCCAGCAGCCCCAGAGGAGGCGCGGTCGAGCAGTACTTC

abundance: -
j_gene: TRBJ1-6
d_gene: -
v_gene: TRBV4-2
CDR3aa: CASSQTPDFNSPLHF
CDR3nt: TGTGCCAGCAGCCAAACCCCAGATTTTAATTCACCCCTCCACTTT

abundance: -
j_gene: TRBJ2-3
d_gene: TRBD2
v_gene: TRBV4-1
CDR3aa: CASRLPGLAGSDTQYF
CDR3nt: TGCGCCAGCAGGCTACCGGGACTAGCGGGATCAGATACGCAGTATTTT

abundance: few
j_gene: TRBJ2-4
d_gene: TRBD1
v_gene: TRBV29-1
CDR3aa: CSVSYEGAKEYF
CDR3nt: TGCAGCGTTTCGTACGAGGGGGCTAAGGAGTACTTC

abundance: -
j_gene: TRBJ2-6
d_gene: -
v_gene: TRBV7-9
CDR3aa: CASSPQTDRSGANVLTF
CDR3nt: TGTGCCAGCAGCCCGCAGACAGATAGGTCTGGGGCCAACGTCCTGACTTTC

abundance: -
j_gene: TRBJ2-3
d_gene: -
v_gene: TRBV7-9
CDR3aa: CASSKSGLPRGTDTQYF
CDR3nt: TGTGCCAGCAGCAAATCGGGACTCCCAAGGGGCACAGATACGCAGTATTTT

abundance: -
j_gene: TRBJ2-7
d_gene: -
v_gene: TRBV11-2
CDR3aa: CASSLKGEQYF
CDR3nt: TGTGCCAGCAGCTTAAAGGGGGAGCAGTACTTC

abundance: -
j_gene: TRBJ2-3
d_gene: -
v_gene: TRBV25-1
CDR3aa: CASSEYPLRSTDTQYF
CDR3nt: TGTGCCAGCAGTGAATATCCACTCCGCAGCACAGATACGCAGTATTTT

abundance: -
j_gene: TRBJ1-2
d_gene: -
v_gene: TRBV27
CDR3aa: CASSREGGPDGYTF
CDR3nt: TGTGCCAGCTCAAGGGAGGGGGGCCCAGATGGCTACACCTTC

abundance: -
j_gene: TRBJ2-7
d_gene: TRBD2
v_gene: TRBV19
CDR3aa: CASSIEASGTYEQYF
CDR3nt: TGTGCCAGTAGTATCGAGGCTAGCGGAACCTACGAGCAGTACTTC

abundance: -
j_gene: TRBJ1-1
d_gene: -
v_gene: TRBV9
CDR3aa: CASSVPGGTEAFF
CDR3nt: TGTGCCAGCAGCGTACCCGGGGGCACTGAAGCTTTCTTT

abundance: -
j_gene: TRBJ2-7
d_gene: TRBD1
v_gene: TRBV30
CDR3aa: CAWSVGGTGSYEQYF
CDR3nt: TGTGCCTGGAGTGTAGGCGGGACAGGGTCCTACGAGCAGTACTTC

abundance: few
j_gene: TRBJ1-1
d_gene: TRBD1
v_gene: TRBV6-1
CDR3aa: CASRLQGAGTEAFF
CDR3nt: TGTGCCAGCAGACTTCAGGGGGCTGGCACTGAAGCTTTCTTT

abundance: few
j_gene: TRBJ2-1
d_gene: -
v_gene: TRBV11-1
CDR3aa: CASSKTTSSYNEQFF
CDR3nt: TGTGCCAGCAGCAAAACTACGAGCTCCTACAATGAGCAGTTCTTC

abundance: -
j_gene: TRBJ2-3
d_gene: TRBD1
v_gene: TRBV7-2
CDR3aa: CASSLPIDRGDYTDTQYF
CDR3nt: TGTGCCAGCAGCTTACCGATAGACAGGGGCGATTACACAGATACGCAGTATTTT

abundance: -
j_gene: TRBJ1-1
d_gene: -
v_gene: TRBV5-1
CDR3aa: CASRGPGGIGEAFF
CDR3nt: TGCGCCAGCAGGGGCCCGGGGGGGATAGGTGAAGCTTTCTTT